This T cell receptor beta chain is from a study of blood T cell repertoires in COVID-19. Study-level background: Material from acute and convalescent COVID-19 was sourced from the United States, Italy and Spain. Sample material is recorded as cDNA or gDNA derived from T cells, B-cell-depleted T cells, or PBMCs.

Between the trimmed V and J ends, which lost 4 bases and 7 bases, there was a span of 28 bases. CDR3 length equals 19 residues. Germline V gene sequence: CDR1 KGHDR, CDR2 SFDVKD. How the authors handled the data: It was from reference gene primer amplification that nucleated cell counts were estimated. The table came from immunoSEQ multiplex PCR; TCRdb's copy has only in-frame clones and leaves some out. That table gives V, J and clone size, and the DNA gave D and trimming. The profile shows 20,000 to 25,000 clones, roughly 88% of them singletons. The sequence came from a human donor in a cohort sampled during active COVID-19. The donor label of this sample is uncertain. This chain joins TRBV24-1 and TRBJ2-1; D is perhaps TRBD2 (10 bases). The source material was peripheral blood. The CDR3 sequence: CATSDVGQGGAGGLNEQFF. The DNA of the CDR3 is TGTGCCACCAGTGACGTGGGACAGGGTGGAGCGGGAGGGCTTAATGAGCAGTTCTTC.